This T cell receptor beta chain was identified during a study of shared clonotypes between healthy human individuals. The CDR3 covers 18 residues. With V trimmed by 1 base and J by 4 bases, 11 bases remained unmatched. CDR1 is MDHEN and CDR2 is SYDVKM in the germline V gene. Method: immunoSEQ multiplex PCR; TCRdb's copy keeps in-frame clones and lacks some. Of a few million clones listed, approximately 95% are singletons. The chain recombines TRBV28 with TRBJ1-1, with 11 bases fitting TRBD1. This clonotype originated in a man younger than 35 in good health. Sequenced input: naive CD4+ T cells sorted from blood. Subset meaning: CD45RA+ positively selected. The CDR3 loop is CASSLSPGTGGSGTEAFF. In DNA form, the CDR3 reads TGTGCCAGCAGTTTATCCCCAGGGACAGGGGGGTCGGGCACTGAAGCTTTCTTT. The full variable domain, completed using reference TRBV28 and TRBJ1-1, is DVKVTQSSRYLVKRTGEKVFLECVQDMDHENMFWYRQDPGLGLRLIYFSYDVKMKEKGDIPEGYSVSREKKERFSLILESASTNQTSMYLCASSLSPGTGGSGTEAFFGQGTRLTVV.